This is a list of T cell receptor beta chains from one sample in a study of cytomegalovirus exposure and HLA in healthy donors. Sequencing used immunoSEQ multiplex PCR; TCRdb keeps in-frame clones, though not all of them. Here the sample spans about 210,000 clones, more than 75% being singletons. Sequenced sample: PBMCs. The receptors were gathered from a man aged 35-49 years in good health and CMV-seropositive. Both conserved end residues are part of each CDR3. A D gene is named only where the DNA matches it firmly. Clone size is given for some rows only: seen once, a few or many times, or a class if the clone is expanded.

d_call: TRBD1
clone_size: -
j_call: TRBJ1-1
v_call: TRBV7-6
cdr3_nt: TGTGCCAGCAGCTCGGGACAGGGTGCGGACACTGAAGCTTTCTTT
cdr3_aa: CASSSGQGADTEAFF

d_call: TRBD1
clone_size: -
j_call: TRBJ2-7
v_call: TRBV5-6
cdr3_nt: TGTGCCAGCAGCTGGGGACAGACCTCCTCGGGGGAGCAGTACTTC
cdr3_aa: CASSWGQTSSGEQYF

d_call: -
clone_size: -
j_call: TRBJ1-4
v_call: TRBV27
cdr3_nt: TGTGCCAGCAGTCCCAGGCCGGCCTCTAATGAAAAACTGTTTTTT
cdr3_aa: CASSPRPASNEKLFF

d_call: -
clone_size: few
j_call: TRBJ1-2
v_call: TRBV13
cdr3_nt: TGTGCCAGCAGCGACTTGCGGGGCAACTATGGCTACACCTTC
cdr3_aa: CASSDLRGNYGYTF

d_call: TRBD1
clone_size: -
j_call: TRBJ1-2
v_call: TRBV19
cdr3_nt: TGTGCCAGTAGTGCCGACCGGGACAGGGGGTATGGCTACACCTTC
cdr3_aa: CASSADRDRGYGYTF

d_call: -
clone_size: -
j_call: TRBJ1-2
v_call: TRBV21-1
cdr3_nt: TGTGCCAGCAATACATCGGCGGGAGCTAACTATGGCTACACCTTC
cdr3_aa: CASNTSAGANYGYTF

d_call: -
clone_size: -
j_call: TRBJ1-4
v_call: TRBV27
cdr3_nt: TGTGCCAGCAGTGCAATTGACAGTTCCTTTGTCACTAATGAAAAACTGTTTTTT
cdr3_aa: CASSAIDSSFVTNEKLFF

d_call: -
clone_size: -
j_call: TRBJ2-5
v_call: TRBV11-3
cdr3_nt: TGTGCCAGCAGCCCCCACAGTTTCGAGACCCAGTACTTC
cdr3_aa: CASSPHSFETQYF

d_call: -
clone_size: once
j_call: TRBJ2-5
v_call: TRBV5-4
cdr3_nt: TGTGCCAGCAGCGTCGGACAGTACGCCCAAGAGACCCAGTACTTC
cdr3_aa: CASSVGQYAQETQYF

d_call: TRBD2
clone_size: -
j_call: TRBJ2-7
v_call: TRBV18
cdr3_nt: TGTGCCAGCTCACAAACCAGCGGGAGCGGCCGCGAGCAGTACTTC
cdr3_aa: CASSQTSGSGREQYF

d_call: -
clone_size: -
j_call: TRBJ2-1
v_call: TRBV7-2
cdr3_nt: TGTGCCAGCAGCTCGGACTCCCGGGGCTACAATGAGCAGTTCTTC
cdr3_aa: CASSSDSRGYNEQFF

d_call: -
clone_size: -
j_call: TRBJ1-1
v_call: TRBV10-2
cdr3_nt: TGCGCCAGCAGTGAGGCGGGGGGGAACACTGAAGCTTTCTTT
cdr3_aa: CASSEAGGNTEAFF

d_call: -
clone_size: -
j_call: TRBJ2-7
v_call: TRBV5-4
cdr3_nt: TGTGCCAGCAGCTTGGCGGGAAGGCGGGGTGAGCAGTACTTC
cdr3_aa: CASSLAGRRGEQYF

d_call: -
clone_size: -
j_call: TRBJ2-3
v_call: TRBV4-2
cdr3_nt: TGTGCCAGCAGCCAAGATTACTTTGCGTCCCAGGGCACAGATACGCAGTATTTT
cdr3_aa: CASSQDYFASQGTDTQYF

d_call: -
clone_size: -
j_call: TRBJ2-5
v_call: TRBV11-2
cdr3_nt: TGTGCCAGCAGCACTAGGGCCACACAAGAGACCCAGTACTTC
cdr3_aa: CASSTRATQETQYF

d_call: TRBD1
clone_size: -
j_call: TRBJ1-4
v_call: TRBV6-6
cdr3_nt: TGTGCCAGCGAGAGGGACAGGGCTGTTGAAAAACTGTTTTTT
cdr3_aa: CASERDRAVEKLFF

d_call: TRBD1
clone_size: -
j_call: TRBJ1-1
v_call: TRBV25-1
cdr3_nt: TGTGCCAGCAGCCCCTTCAGGGGGGCGAACACTGAAGCTTTCTTT
cdr3_aa: CASSPFRGANTEAFF

d_call: TRBD2
clone_size: -
j_call: TRBJ2-3
v_call: TRBV7-2
cdr3_nt: TGTGCCAGCAGCCCTGGGGGCGGGAGGGCGGCAGATACGCAGTATTTT
cdr3_aa: CASSPGGGRAADTQYF

d_call: TRBD1
clone_size: -
j_call: TRBJ2-3
v_call: TRBV5-1
cdr3_nt: TGCGCCAGCAGCTTGGGCAGGGGGCAAGGCGGCACAGATACGCAGTATTTT
cdr3_aa: CASSLGRGQGGTDTQYF

d_call: TRBD2
clone_size: -
j_call: TRBJ2-3
v_call: TRBV2
cdr3_nt: TGTGCCAGCCGGTGGGGGACTAGTGGCACAGATACGCAGTATTTT
cdr3_aa: CASRWGTSGTDTQYF

d_call: TRBD2
clone_size: -
j_call: TRBJ2-7
v_call: TRBV6-1
cdr3_nt: TGTGCCAGCAGCGGCGGGACTAGCGGAGGGGAGCAGTACTTC
cdr3_aa: CASSGGTSGGEQYF

d_call: TRBD1
clone_size: -
j_call: TRBJ2-7
v_call: TRBV5-1
cdr3_nt: TGCGCCAGCAGCTGGGGACACACGGGACAGGGAACCTACGAGCAGTACTTC
cdr3_aa: CASSWGHTGQGTYEQYF

d_call: -
clone_size: -
j_call: TRBJ1-2
v_call: TRBV4-1
cdr3_nt: TGCGCCAGCAGCCAAGAATCGGGGTTGCATGGCTACACCTTC
cdr3_aa: CASSQESGLHGYTF

d_call: -
clone_size: -
j_call: TRBJ1-5
v_call: TRBV10-3
cdr3_nt: TGTGCCATCAGTGACCCTCCCGAGCCCCAGCATTTT
cdr3_aa: CAISDPPEPQHF

d_call: -
clone_size: -
j_call: TRBJ1-1
v_call: TRBV6-1
cdr3_nt: TGTGCCAGCAGTACCCTAGGGAGAAGGGCTGAAGCTTTCTTT
cdr3_aa: CASSTLGRRAEAFF

d_call: -
clone_size: -
j_call: TRBJ1-4
v_call: TRBV9
cdr3_nt: TGTGCCAGCAGCGTAGCTGGGGAGGCGGCAACTAATGAAAAACTGTTTTTT
cdr3_aa: CASSVAGEAATNEKLFF